The 8 T cell receptor beta chains listed next were all sequenced from one sample in a study of shared clonotypes between healthy human individuals. Here immunoSEQ multiplex PCR was the method, and the copy in TCRdb shows in-frame clones only, minus some. The top ten hold about an eighth of the sample, which has about 490,000 clones, approximately 81% seen once. The specimen sequenced was PBMCs. Every receptor here comes from a woman aged 40-49 years in good health. Some clones in this sample may be carry-over from other donors' samples.

This clone appeared a few times. The J gene is TRBJ2-1, the V gene TRBV21-1; the table's D call, TRBD1, was not checked against the DNA. TRBV21-1 represents a pseudogene. The CDR3 runs to 11 residues. The CDR3 region has the DNA TGTGCCAGCAGCAAGTCATATGAGCAGTTCTTC. Protein sequence: CASSKSYEQFF.

V usage is TRBV29-1 and J usage is TRBJ2-1; D unresolved. The CDR3 runs to 13 residues. Germline lookup yields CDR1 SQVTM and CDR2 ANQGSEA. V lost 2 bases and J lost 4, with 9 bases in between. CDR3 sequence: CSVESPVYNEQFF. CDR3 nucleotide sequence: TGCAGCGTTGAAAGTCCTGTGTACAATGAGCAGTTCTTC.

The V call is TRBV28, the J call TRBJ1-2; 8 nucleotides align to TRBD1. V lost 7 bases, J lost 2 bases, and 9 bases stayed unmatched. In germline, CDR1 is MDHEN, CDR2 SYDVKM. The CDR3 length is 15 residues. The CDR3 reads CASNLPGTGNYGYTF. The DNA of the CDR3 is TGTGCCAGCAATCTTCCCGGGACAGGAAACTATGGCTACACCTTC.

A remark on this clone: A single base is all that separates this from a far larger clone, so a read error is likely. The chain combines TRBV7-2 with TRBJ2-5; TRBD1 or TRBD2 may be the D gene (5 bases each). CDR3 length: 17 amino acids. V was shortened by 4 bases and J by 4 bases, with 22 bases between the two germline ends. Germline V gene lookup returns CDR1 SGHTA and CDR2 FQGNSA. CDR3 nucleotides: TGTGCCAGCAGCTCCCCCCGGGGACGGAGTTTTCGAGAGACCCAGTACTTC. This gives the protein CASSSPRGRSFRETQYF.

This chain links TRBV5-1 with TRBJ1-3, with D perhaps TRBD1 (6 bases). This CDR3 comprises 17 residues. CDR1 and CDR2 (germline): SGHRS, YFSETQ. The V and J ends lost 0 bases and 3 bases respectively, with 16 bases between them. The CDR3, as DNA: TGCGCCAGCAGCTTGGGTCCGACAGGCGTCAGTGGAAACACCATATATTTT. Protein product: CASSLGPTGVSGNTIYF.

The chain combines TRBV30 with TRBJ2-7, with 14 positions matching TRBD2. The CDR3 sequence is 15 residues long. The germline V gene encodes CDR1 GTSNPN and CDR2 SVGIG (reference sequence). Losses at the gene ends were 5 bases for V and 4 bases for J; bases not matched to a gene: 7. The CDR3 protein is CAWAGGLAGVYEQYF. The DNA for the CDR3 is TGTGCCTGGGCGGGGGGACTAGCGGGAGTTTACGAGCAGTACTTC.

The V and J genes are TRBV11-1 and TRBJ2-3; 9 bases are a match to TRBD1. Trimming took 6 bases from V and 5 from J; bases not matched to a gene: 6. The length of the CDR3 is 14 residues. Germline loops: CDR1 SGHAT, CDR2 FQDESV (reference sequence). This CDR3 reads CASSWDRAGDTQYF. The CDR3 nucleotides read TGTGCCAGCAGTTGGGACAGGGCGGGAGATACGCAGTATTTT. Full variable domain (remainder filled in from reference TRBV11-1 and TRBJ2-3): EAEVAQSPRYKITEKSQAVAFWCDPISGHATLYWYRQILGQGPELLVQFQDESVVDDSQLPKDRFSAERLKGVDSTLKIQPAELGDSAMYLCASSWDRAGDTQYFGPGTRLTVL.

This sequence joins TRBV13 and TRBJ2-2, with 12 positions matching TRBD2. The CDR3 has 21 amino acids. V shed 5 bases and J 0 bases; nucleotides not matched to a gene: 16. Germline CDR1 PRHDT, CDR2 FYEKMQ (reference sequence). The CDR3 sequence: CASSPLLTSGGPQPNTGELFF. The CDR3 DNA is TGTGCCAGCAGCCCACTCTTGACTAGCGGGGGTCCTCAGCCGAACACCGGGGAGCTGTTTTTT.